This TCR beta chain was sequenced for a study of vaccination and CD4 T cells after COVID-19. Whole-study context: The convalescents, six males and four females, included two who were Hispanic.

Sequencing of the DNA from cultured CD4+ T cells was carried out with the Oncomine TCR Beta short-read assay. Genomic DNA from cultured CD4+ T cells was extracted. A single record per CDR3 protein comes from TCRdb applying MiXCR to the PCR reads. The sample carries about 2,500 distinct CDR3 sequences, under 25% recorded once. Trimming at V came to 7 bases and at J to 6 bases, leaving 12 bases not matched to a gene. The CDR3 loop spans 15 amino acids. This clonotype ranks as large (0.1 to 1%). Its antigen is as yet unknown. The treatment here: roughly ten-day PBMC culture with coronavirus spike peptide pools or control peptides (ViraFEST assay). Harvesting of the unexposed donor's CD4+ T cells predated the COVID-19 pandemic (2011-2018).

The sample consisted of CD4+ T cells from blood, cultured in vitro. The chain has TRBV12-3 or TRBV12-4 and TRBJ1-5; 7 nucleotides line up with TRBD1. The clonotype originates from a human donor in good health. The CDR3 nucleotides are TGTGCCAGCACCCAGGGGGAGTTTCAAGGTCAGCCCCAGCATTTT. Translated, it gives CASTQGEFQGQPQHF.